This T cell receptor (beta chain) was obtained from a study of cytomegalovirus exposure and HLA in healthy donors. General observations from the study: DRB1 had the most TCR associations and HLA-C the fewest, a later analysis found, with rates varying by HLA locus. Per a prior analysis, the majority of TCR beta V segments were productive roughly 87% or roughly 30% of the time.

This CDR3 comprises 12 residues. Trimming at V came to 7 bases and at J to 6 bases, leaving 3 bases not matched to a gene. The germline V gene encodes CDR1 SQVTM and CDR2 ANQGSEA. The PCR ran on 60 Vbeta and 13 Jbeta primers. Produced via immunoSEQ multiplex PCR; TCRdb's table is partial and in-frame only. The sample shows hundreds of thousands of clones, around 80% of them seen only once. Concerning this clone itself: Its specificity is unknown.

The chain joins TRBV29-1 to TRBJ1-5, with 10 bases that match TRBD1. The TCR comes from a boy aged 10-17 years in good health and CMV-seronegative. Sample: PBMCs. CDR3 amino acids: CSAGQGGQPQHF. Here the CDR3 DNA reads TGCAGCGCAGGACAGGGGGGTCAGCCCCAGCATTTT.